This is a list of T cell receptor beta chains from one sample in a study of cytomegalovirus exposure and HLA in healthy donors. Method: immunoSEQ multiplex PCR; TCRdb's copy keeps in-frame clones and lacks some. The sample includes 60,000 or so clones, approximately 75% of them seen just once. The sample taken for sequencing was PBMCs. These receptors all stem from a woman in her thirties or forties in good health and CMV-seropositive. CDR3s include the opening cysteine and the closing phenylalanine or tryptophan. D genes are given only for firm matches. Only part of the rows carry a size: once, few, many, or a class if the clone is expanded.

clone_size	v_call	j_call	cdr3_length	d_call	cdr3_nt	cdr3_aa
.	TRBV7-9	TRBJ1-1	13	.	TGTGCCAGCGCGCACCCCGCCGACACTGAAGCTTTCTTT	CASAHPADTEAFF
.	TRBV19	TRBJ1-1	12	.	TGTGCCACCGGGGAGAGGAACACTGAAGCTTTCTTT	CATGERNTEAFF
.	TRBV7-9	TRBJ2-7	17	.	TGTGCCAGCAGCCGAGACAGCCTCACTAAACATTCCTACGAGCAGTACTTC	CASSRDSLTKHSYEQYF
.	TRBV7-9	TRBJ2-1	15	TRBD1	TGTGCCAGCAGCACCCACCTGACAGGGGGCGATGAGCAGTTCTTC	CASSTHLTGGDEQFF
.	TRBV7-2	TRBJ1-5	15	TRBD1	TGTGCCAGCAGCTGGGGACAGTCTGACAATCAGCCCCAGCATTTT	CASSWGQSDNQPQHF
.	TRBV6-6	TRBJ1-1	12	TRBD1	TGTGCCAACCGAGGGGGGACAGGTGAAGCTTTCTTT	CANRGGTGEAFF
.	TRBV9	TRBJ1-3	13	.	TGTGCCAGCAGCGTAGGCGGAGGAAACACCATATATTTT	CASSVGGGNTIYF
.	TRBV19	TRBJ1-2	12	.	TGTGCCGGAGTTGAGTCGGGCTATGGCTACACCTTC	CAGVESGYGYTF
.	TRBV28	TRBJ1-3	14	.	TGTGCCAGCAGACCCGGGACACCTGGAAACACCATATATTTT	CASRPGTPGNTIYF
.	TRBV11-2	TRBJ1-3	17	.	TGTGCCAGCAGCTTAGGCCCCATCATTACTACGGGAAACACCATATATTTT	CASSLGPIITTGNTIYF
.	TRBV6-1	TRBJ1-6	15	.	TGTGCCAGCAGTGACTTAGACTCGGGGAATTCACCCCTCCACTTT	CASSDLDSGNSPLHF
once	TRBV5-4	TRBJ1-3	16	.	TGTGCCAGCAGCTTGGCAGGCGTTAGCTCTGGAAACACCATATATTTT	CASSLAGVSSGNTIYF
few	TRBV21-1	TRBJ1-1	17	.	TGTGCCAGCAGCCGTCATAGTCGGGGGGGGACGAACACTGAAGCTTTCTTT	CASSRHSRGGTNTEAFF
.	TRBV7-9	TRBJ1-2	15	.	TGTGCCAGCAGCTTAGCGGGCAGCTATCGGTATGGCTACACCTTC	CASSLAGSYRYGYTF
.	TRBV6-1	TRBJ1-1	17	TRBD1	TGTGCCAGCAGTGGGCCCGGGACAGGGGGAAGAAGGACTGAAGCTTTCTTT	CASSGPGTGGRRTEAFF
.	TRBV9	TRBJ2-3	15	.	TGTGCCAGCAGTAAGTCGGCCAGGGTGGAAGATACGCAGTATTTT	CASSKSARVEDTQYF
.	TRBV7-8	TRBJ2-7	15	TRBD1	TGTGCCAGCAGCTTCACGAGGGACAGCTCCTACGAGCAGTACTTC	CASSFTRDSSYEQYF
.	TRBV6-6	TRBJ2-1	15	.	TGTGCCAGCAGTTACAACCGGGGGTCCTACAATGAGCAGTTCTTC	CASSYNRGSYNEQFF
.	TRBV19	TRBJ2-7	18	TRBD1	TGTGCCAGTTCTCCCCTGGGACAGGGGGCGCGGTCGACCGGCGAGCAGTACTTC	CASSPLGQGARSTGEQYF
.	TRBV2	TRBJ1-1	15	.	TGTGCCAGCAGGGAGTGGGTGAGGTCGAACACTGAAGCTTTCTTT	CASREWVRSNTEAFF
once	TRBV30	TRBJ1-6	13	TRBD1	TGTGCCTGGAGTGGACAGGGAAATTCACCCCTCCACTTT	CAWSGQGNSPLHF
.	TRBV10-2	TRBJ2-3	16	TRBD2	TGCGCCAGCAGAGGACTAGCGGGGCCTAGCACAGATACGCAGTATTTT	CASRGLAGPSTDTQYF
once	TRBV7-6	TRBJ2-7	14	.	TGTGCCAGCAGCTTAGCGGGCAGTCTCTACGAGCAGTACTTC	CASSLAGSLYEQYF
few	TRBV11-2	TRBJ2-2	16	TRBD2	TGTGCCAGCAGCTTAGGGGGGAGCGGGGGCACCGGGGAGCTGTTTTTT	CASSLGGSGGTGELFF
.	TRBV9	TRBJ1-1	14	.	TGTGCCAGCAGCGAGGGTAAGGGGGTGGCTGAAGCTTTCTTT	CASSEGKGVAEAFF
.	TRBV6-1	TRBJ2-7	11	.	TGTGCCGGCCGGGACTTCTACGAGCAGTACTTC	CAGRDFYEQYF
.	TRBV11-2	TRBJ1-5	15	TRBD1	TGTGCCAGCAGCTCCCAGACAGGGAGCAATCAGCCCCAGCATTTT	CASSSQTGSNQPQHF
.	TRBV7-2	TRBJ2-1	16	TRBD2	TGTGCCAGCAGCTCCCCTAGCGGGGGGGGGTCTTTTGAGCAGTTCTTC	CASSSPSGGGSFEQFF
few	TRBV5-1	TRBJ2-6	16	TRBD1	TGCGCCAGCAGCAGGACAGGGGGGGCTGGGGCCAACGTCCTGACTTTC	CASSRTGGAGANVLTF
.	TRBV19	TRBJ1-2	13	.	TGTGCCAGTAGTCCCGTCGGGGGGAGAGGCTACACCTTC	CASSPVGGRGYTF
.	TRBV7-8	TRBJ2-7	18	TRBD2	TGTGCCAGCAGCTTAGGGTCCCTAGCGGCGAAGAGCTCCTACGAGCAGTACTTC	CASSLGSLAAKSSYEQYF
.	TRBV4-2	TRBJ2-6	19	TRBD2	TGTGCCAGCAGCCAAGATCGCGGGGGGGCCTCAACTGGGGCCAACGTCCTGACTTTC	CASSQDRGGASTGANVLTF
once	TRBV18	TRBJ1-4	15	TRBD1	TGTGCCAGCTCACCTGGACAGGGTTTCAATGAAAAACTGTTTTTT	CASSPGQGFNEKLFF
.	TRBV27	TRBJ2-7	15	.	TGTGCCAGCAGTTTAGGGGGGATCTTATCGTACGAGCAGTACTTC	CASSLGGILSYEQYF
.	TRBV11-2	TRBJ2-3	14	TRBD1	TGTGCCAGCAGCGTAGGACAGGGTAAGGAGACGCAGTATTTT	CASSVGQGKETQYF
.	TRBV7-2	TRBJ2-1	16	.	TGTGCCAGCAGCTTAGCGTACTCGAGCTCCTACAATGAGCAGTTCTTC	CASSLAYSSSYNEQFF
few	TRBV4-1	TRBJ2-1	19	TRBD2	TGCGCCAGTGATCCGAGGGGTGACCCCGGGACTACGAACCTGGGGGAGCAGTTCTTC	CASDPRGDPGTTNLGEQFF
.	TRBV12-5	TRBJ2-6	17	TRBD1	TGTGCTAGTGGTTTGTCGACAGGGCTTTCTGGGGCCAACGTCCTGACTTTC	CASGLSTGLSGANVLTF
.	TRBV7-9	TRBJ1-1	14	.	TGTGCCAGCAGCGCCTGGACAGTGAACACTGAAGCTTTCTTT	CASSAWTVNTEAFF
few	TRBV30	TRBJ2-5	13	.	TGTGCCTGGAGTGTACGTAGCAGAGGGACCCAGTACTTC	CAWSVRSRGTQYF
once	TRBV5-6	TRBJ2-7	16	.	TGTGCCAGCAGCTTGGGGGTTATGGGACTCCTTGGGGAGCAGTACTTC	CASSLGVMGLLGEQYF
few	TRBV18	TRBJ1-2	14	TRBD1	TGTGCCAGCCATACCAGGGGGCCCAACTATGGCTACACCTTC	CASHTRGPNYGYTF
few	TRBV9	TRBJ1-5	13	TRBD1	TGTGCCAGCAGCGGGACAGGCGTAGGGCCCCAGCATTTT	CASSGTGVGPQHF
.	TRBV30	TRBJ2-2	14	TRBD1	TGTGCCTGGAGTGGGACAGGGTCGGCCGGGGAGCTGTTTTTT	CAWSGTGSAGELFF
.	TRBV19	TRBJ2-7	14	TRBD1	TGTGCCTCTCAGGCGACAGGGGGTATTTACGAGCAGTACTTC	CASQATGGIYEQYF
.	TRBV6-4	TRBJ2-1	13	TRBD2	TGTGCCAGCAGTGACCAGGCTAGCGGGGCCCAGTTCTTC	CASSDQASGAQFF
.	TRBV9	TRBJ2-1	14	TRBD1	TGTGCCAGCAGCCCGGGACAGACCATCGGTGAGCAGTTCTTC	CASSPGQTIGEQFF
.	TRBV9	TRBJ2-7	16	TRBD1	TGTGCCAGCAGCGTAACTGGGGACAGGTTCTCCTACGAGCAGTACTTC	CASSVTGDRFSYEQYF
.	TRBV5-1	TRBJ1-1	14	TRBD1	TGCGCCAGCAGCGGACAGGGCGAGCTAACTGAAGCTTTCTTT	CASSGQGELTEAFF
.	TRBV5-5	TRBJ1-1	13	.	TGTGCCAACGCCTCGGTTGGGAACACTGAAGCTTTCTTT	CANASVGNTEAFF
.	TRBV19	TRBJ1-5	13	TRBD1	TGTGCCAGTACCATTCAGGGGGATCAGCCCCAGCATTTT	CASTIQGDQPQHF
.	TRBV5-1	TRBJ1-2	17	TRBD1	TGCGCCAGCAGCGTACCCGGGACAGGGCTCCGCCTGGGGGGCTACACCTTC	CASSVPGTGLRLGGYTF
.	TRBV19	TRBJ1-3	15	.	TGTGCCAGCCTAAGCGGGACTTTAGGAGGAAACACCATATATTTT	CASLSGTLGGNTIYF